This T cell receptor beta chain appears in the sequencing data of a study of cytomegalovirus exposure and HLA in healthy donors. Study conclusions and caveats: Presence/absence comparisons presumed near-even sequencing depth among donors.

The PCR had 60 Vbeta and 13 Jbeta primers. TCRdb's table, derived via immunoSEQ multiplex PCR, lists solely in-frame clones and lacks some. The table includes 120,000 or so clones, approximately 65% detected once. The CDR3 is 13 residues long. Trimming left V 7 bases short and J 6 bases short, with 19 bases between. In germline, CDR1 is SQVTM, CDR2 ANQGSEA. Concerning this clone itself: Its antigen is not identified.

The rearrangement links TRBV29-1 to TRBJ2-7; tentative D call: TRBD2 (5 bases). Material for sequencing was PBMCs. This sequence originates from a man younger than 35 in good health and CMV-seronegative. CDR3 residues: CSAVDSILGEQYF. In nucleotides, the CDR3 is TGCAGCGCCGTGGACTCGATCCTCGGCGAGCAGTACTTC.